This TCR beta chain was recorded in a study of blood T cell repertoires in COVID-19. Across the whole study: There were acute and convalescent COVID-19 samples, and they came from the United States, Italy and Spain. T cells, B-cell-depleted T cells, or PBMCs provided the cDNA or gDNA that served as material.

From germline, CDR1 is MNHEY and CDR2 SMNVEV (reference sequence). This CDR3 comprises 15 residues. V was clipped by 7 bases and J by 5 bases, with 20 bases between them. As processed by the authors: Amplified reference gene primers provided the basis for estimating nucleated cell counts. Libraries were prepared by immunoSEQ multiplex PCR; TCRdb keeps only in-frame clonotypes and omits some of them. V and J calls and clone size are as listed in that table; D and trimming were resolved from the DNA. Of 200,000 to 250,000 clones listed, roughly 81% were seen once; the top ten hold 2.9%. Sequencing was done on a sample of peripheral blood. The chain combines TRBV27 with TRBJ1-1; D may be TRBD1 (5 bases). The TCR originated in a man aged 50 or older who had recovered from COVID-19. The CDR3, as DNA: TGTGCCAGCAATGGTGGGTGGGGGGAACATACTGAAGCTTTCTTT. Its protein product is CASNGGWGEHTEAFF.